One and the same sample provided the 12 T cell receptor beta chains below, sequenced in a study of T cells in Graves' hyperthyroidism and ophthalmopathy. The investigators amplified TCR beta CDR3 regions from RNA transcripts. RT-PCR in the first round (using the HTBI primer set) targeted the TCR CDR3. TCRdb independently ran MiXCR on the multiplex PCR reads; one entry per CDR3 protein. The repertoire has 620,000 or so distinct CDR3 sequences, about 15% of them found once; the top ten carry approximately 12%. Sequenced material: blood. The receptor set was obtained from a woman between 50 and 59 years old with Graves' ophthalmopathy.

The CDR3: CASSLNGGMAYNEQFF. The CDR3 DNA sequence: TGTGCCAGCAGCTTAAATGGCGGGATGGCCTACAATGAGCAGTTCTTC. The rearrangement uses TRBV7-3 and TRBJ2-1, with D tentatively TRBD2 (6 bases). The CDR3 contains 16 residues. CDR1 SGHTA and CDR2 FQGTGA come from the germline V gene. Trimming took off 1 base at V and 2 bases at J, with 12 bases between the two ends.

This clonotype occurred a few times. The rearrangement uses TRBV5-1 and TRBJ1-2; perhaps TRBD1 as D (6 bases). Per germline, CDR1 SGHRS and CDR2 YFSETQ. Trimming shortened V by 0 bases and J by 5 bases, and 14 bases separated the two germline ends. This CDR3 contains 15 residues. The CDR3: CASSLVGRGNYGYTF. The CDR3 coding sequence is TGCGCCAGCAGCTTGGTCGGCAGGGGAAATTATGGCTACACCTTC.

The CDR3 here is CASSVRGRGNQPQHF. DNA of the CDR3: TGTGCCAGCAGTGTACGGGGGCGAGGCAATCAGCCCCAGCATTTT. This chain links TRBV2 with TRBJ1-5; D is possibly TRBD1 (6 bases). Looked up from germline, CDR1 is SNHLY and CDR2 is FYNNEI. Trimming took off 4 bases at V and 2 bases at J, with 12 bases between the two ends. The CDR3 is 15 residues long.

V is TRBV14 and J is TRBJ2-7, with TRBD2 matching over 12 bases. V lost 0 bases and J lost 3; bases outside the gene matches: 15. CDR3 size: 20 residues. CDR1 is SGHDN, CDR2 FVKESK, per germline. As DNA, the CDR3 is TGTGCCAGCAGCCAAGATATGGGCTTAGGTAGGACTAGCGGGAACTACGAGCAGTACTTC. Translated: CASSQDMGLGRTSGNYEQYF.

In this sample, this clonotype turned up many times. The genes are TRBV14 and TRBJ2-1; D unclear. CDR1 and CDR2 from the germline V gene are SGHDN and FVKESK. The V gene lost 1 base and the J gene lost 4 bases, with 17 bases spanning the gap. CDR3 size: 17 residues. CDR3 protein: CASSQAFGGRRYNEQFF. CDR3 in DNA: TGTGCCAGCAGCCAAGCTTTCGGCGGACGAAGATACAATGAGCAGTTCTTC.

This clonotype occurred a few times. V gene TRBV19 combines with J gene TRBJ1-5; unclear D gene. V was pared by 3 bases and J by 3 bases, with 12 bases between. The CDR3 is 15 amino acids. Germline lookup yields CDR1 LNHDA and CDR2 SQIVND (reference sequence). The CDR3 protein is CASSISGNFNQPQHF. The CDR3 DNA reads TGTGCCAGTAGTATTTCGGGAAACTTCAATCAGCCCCAGCATTTT.

This chain uses TRBV4-1 with TRBJ1-2, with 8 bases matching TRBD1. Germline CDR1 is MGHRA and CDR2 is YSYEKL. CDR3 length: 19 residues. Trimming at V came to 6 bases and at J to 4 bases, leaving 22 bases not matched to a gene. The CDR3 here is CASRPLAPGQALLGYGYTF. In nucleotides, the CDR3 is TGCGCCAGCAGACCTTTGGCCCCGGGACAGGCGCTGCTGGGCTATGGCTACACCTTC.

Details on this clonotype: It may be a read error: a sequence one base away is much more abundant. V and J are TRBV28 and TRBJ1-1; D unclear. The CDR3 has 12 amino acids. Germline lookup yields CDR1 MDHEN and CDR2 SYDVKM. V lost 11 bases and J lost 4, with 14 bases in between. The CDR3 loop reads CAGRTLSTEAFF. The DNA of the CDR3 is TGTGCCGGACGCACCTTGAGCACTGAAGCTTTCTTT.

To note about this clonotype: This sequence may be a read error, since a much larger clone differs from it by one base. The chain has TRBV20-1 and TRBJ2-1; D could derive from TRBD1 or TRBD2 (5 bases each). This CDR3 region has 15 residues. In germline, CDR1 is DFQATT, CDR2 SNEGSKA (reference sequence). Trimming stripped 0 bases from V and 8 bases from J, with 17 bases between. The CDR3 is CSARDRVGVGHEQFF. Here the CDR3 DNA reads TGCAGTGCTAGAGATCGGGTGGGAGTGGGGCATGAGCAGTTCTTC.

This clonotype appeared many times. The chain is built from TRBV30 and TRBJ2-1; tentative D call: TRBD2 (5 bases). Germline CDR1 GTSNPN, CDR2 SVGIG (reference sequence). Trimming cost V 0 bases and J 12 bases, with 12 bases left between them. This CDR3 spans 12 amino acids. The CDR3, as DNA: TGTGCCTGGAGTGTCAGACTAAGGACGCAGTTCTTC. This codes for CAWSVRLRTQFF.

In this sample, this clonotype turned up many times. V and J are TRBV12-3 or TRBV12-4 and TRBJ2-4, with 9 nucleotides matching TRBD2. This CDR3 is 16 amino acids long. With V trimmed by 0 bases and J by 8 bases, 8 bases remained unmatched. The CDR3 is CASSLARGLAGYIQYF. For the CDR3, the DNA is TGTGCCAGCAGTTTAGCGAGAGGGCTAGCGGGATACATTCAGTACTTC.

This clonotype was seen a few times. The chain is built from TRBV28 and TRBJ2-5; TRBD1 is a possible D gene (6 bases). Trimming removed 7 bases at V and 2 bases at J, with 17 bases between. CDR1 MDHEN and CDR2 SYDVKM come from the germline V gene. The CDR3 is 15 residues long. The CDR3 DNA reads TGTGCCAGCAATCCGGACAGTTACTATCAAGAGACCCAGTACTTC. It codes for CASNPDSYYQETQYF.